A selection of T cell receptor beta chains follows, all from one sample in a study of identical twins. One entry per CDR3 protein, called by TCRdb with MiXCR from the 5' RACE reads. This sample yields 700,000 or so distinct CDR3 sequences, of which about 20% are seen a single time; approximately 4.5% belongs to the top ten. This same sample was also taken into another study, of T cells expressing NK-cell markers.

The specimen sequenced was PBMCs. Source of these receptors: a woman in her late teens or twenties in good health. The CDR3 runs from the conserved cysteine through the conserved F or W. D genes are given only for firm matches. Where a row states a size, it is once, few, many or the class of an expanded clone; other rows omit it.

>TRBV12-3/TRBV12-4|TRBJ2-1|TRBD1|NA
TGTGCCAGCAGTTTTACAGGGGGCATCAATGAGCAGTTCTTC
CASSFTGGINEQFF
>TRBV29-1|TRBJ1-2|NA|many
TGCAGCGTTGAAGCTCAGGACGACTATGGCTACACCTTC
CSVEAQDDYGYTF
>TRBV7-9|TRBJ1-4|NA|many
TGTGCCAGCAGCTTCTTTGCAACTAATGAAAAACTGTTTTTT
CASSFFATNEKLFF
>TRBV20-1|TRBJ2-5|NA|NA
TGCAGTGCTGAAGAGCGAGACCAAGAGACCCAGTACTTC
CSAEERDQETQYF
>TRBV12-3/TRBV12-4|TRBJ1-4|NA|few
TGTGCCAGCAGTTTAGCGAAATTTGGGGCTAATAATGAAAAACTGTTTTTT
CASSLAKFGANNEKLFF
>TRBV3-1|TRBJ2-1|NA|NA
TGTGCCAGCAGCCAAGATCAGGCGGACGGACACAATGAGCAGTTCTTC
CASSQDQADGHNEQFF
>TRBV27|TRBJ2-1|NA|NA
TGTGCCAGCAGTCACGCCCCAGTATACAATGAGCAGTTCTTC
CASSHAPVYNEQFF
>TRBV20-1|TRBJ2-7|TRBD2|NA
TGCAGTGCTAGGGAGCGGGAGATGGGTTACGAGCAGTACTTC
CSAREREMGYEQYF
>TRBV15|TRBJ2-7|NA|NA
TGTGCCACCAGTTTAGGTCTACCGGACGAGCAGTACTTC
CATSLGLPDEQYF
>TRBV19|TRBJ2-2|NA|few
TGTGCCAGTAGGGGAGCGGGTGGCACCGGGGAGCTGTTTTTT
CASRGAGGTGELFF
>TRBV18|TRBJ2-2|TRBD1|NA
TGTGCCAGCTCACCATATCGACAGGGGAACACCGGGGAGCTGTTTTTT
CASSPYRQGNTGELFF
>TRBV7-9|TRBJ1-4|NA|NA
TGTGCCAGCAGCTTGTCAGGGGCATCTAATGAAAAACTGTTTTTT
CASSLSGASNEKLFF
>TRBV9|TRBJ2-7|NA|NA
TGTGCCAGCAGCGTAAGGAGCGACTACGAGCAGTACTTC
CASSVRSDYEQYF
>TRBV5-6|TRBJ2-1|NA|NA
TGTGCCAGCAGCCGGGGACACCTCTCCTACAATGAGCAGTTCTTC
CASSRGHLSYNEQFF
>TRBV20-1|TRBJ2-5|NA|few
TGCAGTGCCTCCGACAGAGAGACCCAGTACTTC
CSASDRETQYF
>TRBV7-9|TRBJ2-7|NA|many
TGTGCCAGCAGCAACGGTTACGAGCAGTACTTC
CASSNGYEQYF
>TRBV12-3/TRBV12-4|TRBJ1-1|NA|many
TGTGCCAGCAGTCCACAGGGTACAGGCACTGAAGCTTTCTTT
CASSPQGTGTEAFF
>TRBV6-1|TRBJ1-3|TRBD1|NA
TGTGCCAGCAGATCCGGGACAGGGAGGGACACCATATATTTT
CASRSGTGRDTIYF
>TRBV5-1|TRBJ1-4|NA|NA
TGCGCCAGCAGCTTGTCTAATGAAAAACTGTTTTTT
CASSLSNEKLFF
>TRBV4-3|TRBJ2-1|NA|NA
TGCGCCAGCAGCCGGGACGGGGACAATGAGCAGTTCTTC
CASSRDGDNEQFF
>TRBV6-2/TRBV6-3|TRBJ2-5|NA|NA
TGTGCCAGCAGTTCCATGGCTCAAGAGACCCAGTACTTC
CASSSMAQETQYF
>TRBV7-2|TRBJ1-5|NA|NA
TGTGCCAGCAGCTCAACCCGCAGGGGAAATCAGCCCCAGCATTTT
CASSSTRRGNQPQHF
>TRBV3-1|TRBJ1-1|NA|few
TGTGCCAGCAGCCAAGACGGTGGAGGGGGCACTGAAGCTTTCTTT
CASSQDGGGGTEAFF
>TRBV7-2|TRBJ2-7|NA|NA
TGTGCCAGCAGCTTTTCTGCAGGAACGGGTGAGCAGTACTTC
CASSFSAGTGEQYF
>TRBV20-1|TRBJ2-1|NA|few
TGCAGTGCTAGAGGGCCTTACTCGTTGGGGGACAATGAGCAGTTCTTC
CSARGPYSLGDNEQFF
>TRBV6-5|TRBJ2-3|NA|NA
TGTGCCAGCAGTTCCGGGGCGGCGAGGGCAGATACGCAGTATTTT
CASSSGAARADTQYF
>TRBV7-9|TRBJ2-7|NA|few
TGTGCCAGCAGCGGCGCAGAGGGTGCCTTATCCTACGAGCAGTACTTC
CASSGAEGALSYEQYF
>TRBV11-2|TRBJ2-5|NA|NA
TGTGCCAGCACCAACAATCCCTACGACAGCTCTTTTAAAGAGACCCAGTACTTC
CASTNNPYDSSFKETQYF
>TRBV20-1|TRBJ1-2|NA|NA
TGCAGTGCTAGAGACCTCGGGGACGGCTACACCTTC
CSARDLGDGYTF
>TRBV20-1|TRBJ2-7|TRBD1|NA
TGCAGTCAGGGACAGGGGCCCGTCGACGAGCAGTACTTC
CSQGQGPVDEQYF
>TRBV29-1|TRBJ2-5|TRBD2|many
TGCAGCGTTCGGGGCGGGAGTAGGGAGACCCAGTACTTC
CSVRGGSRETQYF
>TRBV25-1|TRBJ2-3|TRBD2|NA
TGTGCCAGCAGTGAAAGGGCAGCGGGAGAGGCAGATACGCAGTATTTT
CASSERAAGEADTQYF
>TRBV6-2/TRBV6-3|TRBJ2-1|TRBD2|once
TGTGCCAGCAGTTACCCGAACGACTTAGCGGGGACAAGCTCCTACAATGAGCAGTTCTTC
CASSYPNDLAGTSSYNEQFF
>TRBV12-3/TRBV12-4|TRBJ1-3|TRBD1|NA
TGTGCCAGCAGTTTAGGCGGGACAGGGCCCTCTGGAAACACCATATATTTT
CASSLGGTGPSGNTIYF
>TRBV3-1|TRBJ2-5|TRBD1|NA
TGTGCCAGCAGCCAAGGGGGGTCAGGGGGAAAAGAGACCCAGTACTTC
CASSQGGSGGKETQYF
>TRBV3-1|TRBJ2-5|NA|many
TGTGCCAGCAGCCAAGATAGAGCAGTAGCGACCCAGTACTTC
CASSQDRAVATQYF
>TRBV2|TRBJ2-7|NA|NA
TGTGCCAGAGGGGACCATTACGAGCAGTACTTC
CARGDHYEQYF
>TRBV5-1|TRBJ2-7|NA|NA
TGCGCCAGCAGCTTGGCCGTGGATATTGCCGCCAACGAGCAGTACTTC
CASSLAVDIAANEQYF
>TRBV6-5|TRBJ1-1|TRBD1|NA
TGTGCCAGCAGTTACGGGACAGGGGGGGAAGCTTTCTTT
CASSYGTGGEAFF
>TRBV24-1|TRBJ2-3|TRBD1|few
TGTGCCACCAGTGGGACAGGGGGAGGCACAGATACGCAGTATTTT
CATSGTGGGTDTQYF
>TRBV29-1|TRBJ1-2|NA|few
TGCAGCGTTGAAACCGCACAGGCCTATGGCTACACCTTC
CSVETAQAYGYTF
>TRBV20-1|TRBJ2-3|NA|many
TGCAGTGCTAGGCAAACTGGCACAGATACGCAGTATTTT
CSARQTGTDTQYF
>TRBV12-3/TRBV12-4|TRBJ1-1|NA|many
TGCGCCAGCTCTTCGTACACTGAAGCTTTCTTT
CASSSYTEAFF